Below, 3 T cell receptor beta chains from the same sample are listed, as sequenced in a study of blood T cell repertoires in COVID-19. The data were produced by immunoSEQ multiplex PCR, yet TCRdb's version contains in-frame clones alone and is incomplete. Among about 110,000 clones listed, about 70% were seen once. What was sequenced was peripheral blood. The receptor set was obtained from a woman aged 55-69 years with acute or convalescent COVID-19.

V is TRBV28 and J is TRBJ1-2; tentatively, D is TRBD1 (5 bases). With 2 bases removed from V and 6 bases from J, the gap between germline ends came to 16 bases. Germline V gene lookup returns CDR1 MDHEN and CDR2 SYDVKM. This CDR3 is 15 amino acids long. CDR3 bases: TGTGCCAGCAGTTTACCAGGGAAGGTCATCGATGGCTACACCTTC. Its translation is CASSLPGKVIDGYTF.

The rearrangement joins TRBV6-2 or TRBV6-3 to TRBJ2-7, with TRBD1 identical over 9 bases. V gave up 5 bases and J gave up 2 bases; unmatched junction bases: 10. CDR3 length: 16 residues. Germline V gene sequence: CDR1 MNHEY, CDR2 SVGEGT. The CDR3 sequence is CASSHRRDRDTYEQYF. In nucleotides, the CDR3 is TGTGCCAGCAGTCATCGCAGGGACAGGGATACCTACGAGCAGTACTTC.

This chain joins TRBV21-1 and TRBJ2-5; the D call of TRBD1 is as the table states it, not checked on the DNA. TRBV21-1 is deemed a pseudogene. This CDR3 comprises 17 residues. CDR3 amino acids: CASSKGARTGVYETQYF. Here the CDR3 DNA reads TGTGCCAGCAGCAAAGGGGCGAGGACAGGGGTATATGAGACCCAGTACTTC.